A selection of T cell receptor beta chains follows, all from one sample in a study of early T cells in non-severe SARS-CoV-2 infection. TCRdb independently ran MiXCR on the 5' RACE reads; one entry per CDR3 protein. The table lists 51,000 or so distinct CDR3 sequences, approximately 11% of them singletons. The sequenced sample was whole blood. These receptors all stem from an adult who was a healthcare worker with PCR-confirmed SARS-CoV-2 infection or an uninfected control (not recorded which). CDR3s include the opening cysteine and the closing phenylalanine or tryptophan. The order of the fields is J gene, clone size, V gene, D gene, CDR3 protein, CDR3 DNA. The D gene is left open where the match is weak. Size is omitted from some rows. Given values are once, few, many or a class for expanded clones.

>TRBJ1-6|many|TRBV6-6|TRBD1
CATSPPLDRVKNSPLHF
TGTGCCACTTCACCTCCCTTGGACAGGGTGAAAAATTCACCCCTCCACTTT
>TRBJ2-7|many|TRBV28|NA
CARSFGTVALWAYEQYF
TGTGCCAGATCCTTCGGGACCGTAGCTTTATGGGCCTACGAGCAGTACTTC
>TRBJ1-1|NA|TRBV6-5|TRBD1
CASSLDRVVTEAFF
TGTGCCAGCAGTCTCGACAGGGTGGTCACTGAAGCTTTCTTT
>TRBJ1-1|few|TRBV18|NA
CASSPLQGEAFF
TGTGCCAGCTCACCACTACAGGGTGAAGCTTTCTTT
>TRBJ1-1|many|TRBV2|NA
CASELRAAGAFF
TGTGCCAGCGAACTCCGGGCCGCTGGTGCTTTCTTT
>TRBJ1-1|many|TRBV12-3/TRBV12-4|NA
CASRATASNTEAFF
TGTGCCAGCAGGGCGACAGCTTCGAACACTGAAGCTTTCTTT
>TRBJ2-1|NA|TRBV6-6|NA
CASSYAGDTQWNEQFF
TGTGCCAGCAGTTACGCCGGGGACACTCAATGGAATGAGCAGTTCTTC
>TRBJ2-2|NA|TRBV24-1|NA
CATSDSLPGANPGELFF
TGTGCCACCAGTGATTCCCTCCCGGGGGCCAACCCCGGGGAGCTGTTTTTT
>TRBJ2-7|many|TRBV11-2|TRBD2
CASSLFLAGIGDYEQYF
TGTGCCAGCAGCTTATTCTTAGCGGGAATAGGTGACTACGAGCAGTACTTC
>TRBJ2-5|NA|TRBV4-2|NA
CASSPATGLGQETQYF
TGTGCCAGCAGCCCCGCGACGGGACTTGGCCAAGAGACCCAGTACTTC
>TRBJ1-1|few|TRBV30|NA
CAWSVSWGINLRNTEAFF
TGTGCCTGGAGTGTATCTTGGGGGATAAATTTGCGGAACACTGAAGCTTTCTTT
>TRBJ1-4|NA|TRBV6-1|NA
CASSEASYNEKLFF
TGTGCCAGCAGTGAGGCCAGCTATAATGAAAAACTGTTTTTT